A selection of T cell receptor beta chains follows, all from one sample in a study of PD-1 blockade in classical Hodgkin lymphoma. The data were produced by immunoSEQ multiplex PCR, yet TCRdb's version contains in-frame clones alone and is incomplete. The sample lists roughly 60,000 clones; about 90% were seen once. Sequences were derived from peripheral blood mononuclear cells (PBMCs), sampled before the fourth cycle of nivolumab. Source of these receptors: a human donor with classical Hodgkin lymphoma. Both conserved end residues are part of each CDR3. A D gene is named only where the DNA matches it firmly. Rows give clone size only sometimes, using once, few, many, or a class for an expanded clone.

abundance: NA
j_gene: TRBJ2-1
d_gene: NA
v_gene: TRBV29-1
CDR3nt: TGCAGCGTTGATCAAAGGGGTGGGAGTTGGGTCCAAAGCAATGAGCAGTTCTTC
CDR3aa: CSVDQRGGSWVQSNEQFF

abundance: NA
j_gene: TRBJ2-7
d_gene: TRBD1
v_gene: TRBV12-5
CDR3nt: TGTGCTAGTGGAAAACGGGACAGGGGAAACTACGAGCAGTACTTC
CDR3aa: CASGKRDRGNYEQYF

abundance: NA
j_gene: TRBJ1-1
d_gene: NA
v_gene: TRBV18
CDR3nt: TGTGCCAGCTCACCATCAGGACAGACTGGAACATTTGAAGCTTTCTTT
CDR3aa: CASSPSGQTGTFEAFF

abundance: once
j_gene: TRBJ1-2
d_gene: NA
v_gene: TRBV6-4
CDR3nt: TGTGCCAAACCGAAGGTCTGGGGCTACACCTTC
CDR3aa: CAKPKVWGYTF

abundance: once
j_gene: TRBJ1-1
d_gene: TRBD1
v_gene: TRBV2
CDR3nt: TGTGCCAGCAGGGACAGGCAAGGGAACACTGAAGCTTTCTTT
CDR3aa: CASRDRQGNTEAFF

abundance: NA
j_gene: TRBJ1-2
d_gene: NA
v_gene: TRBV7-9
CDR3nt: TGTGCCAGCAGCCCAACCCAGACAGGCTATGGCTACACCTTC
CDR3aa: CASSPTQTGYGYTF

abundance: NA
j_gene: TRBJ1-4
d_gene: TRBD1
v_gene: TRBV15
CDR3nt: TGTGCCACCAGCACGGACAGGGCGACTAATGAAAAACTGTTTTTT
CDR3aa: CATSTDRATNEKLFF

abundance: NA
j_gene: TRBJ2-2
d_gene: NA
v_gene: TRBV18
CDR3nt: TGTGCCAGCTCACGATACAAAGGGGTCACCGGGGAGCTGTTTTTT
CDR3aa: CASSRYKGVTGELFF

abundance: NA
j_gene: TRBJ2-3
d_gene: NA
v_gene: TRBV29-1
CDR3nt: TGCAGCGCGCTAGCGTTCGGCACAGATACGCAGTATTTT
CDR3aa: CSALAFGTDTQYF

abundance: NA
j_gene: TRBJ2-3
d_gene: TRBD1
v_gene: TRBV2
CDR3nt: TGTGCCAGTGGGACAGGGGGCTTAGATACGCAGTATTTT
CDR3aa: CASGTGGLDTQYF

abundance: NA
j_gene: TRBJ2-3
d_gene: NA
v_gene: TRBV5-4
CDR3nt: TGTGCCAGCTTACAAGTCGGGGCCACAGATACGCAGTATTTT
CDR3aa: CASLQVGATDTQYF

abundance: NA
j_gene: TRBJ1-2
d_gene: NA
v_gene: TRBV7-6
CDR3nt: TGTGCCAGCAGCTTACACGGGACACCCCAGGGAGGCGGCTACACCTTC
CDR3aa: CASSLHGTPQGGGYTF

abundance: few
j_gene: TRBJ1-2
d_gene: NA
v_gene: TRBV27
CDR3nt: TGTGCCAGCAGTTCGGGTTTTGGCTACACCTTC
CDR3aa: CASSSGFGYTF

abundance: NA
j_gene: TRBJ2-2
d_gene: NA
v_gene: TRBV2
CDR3nt: TGTGCCAGCGGTCCGGGGAACACCGGGGAGCTGTTTTTT
CDR3aa: CASGPGNTGELFF

abundance: NA
j_gene: TRBJ2-5
d_gene: NA
v_gene: TRBV12-5
CDR3nt: TGTGCTAGTCTTCGGGCCGGACAGATTCCGCAAGAGACCCAGTACTTC
CDR3aa: CASLRAGQIPQETQYF

abundance: once
j_gene: TRBJ2-2
d_gene: TRBD1
v_gene: TRBV19
CDR3nt: TGTGCCAGTAGTATAGGCGACAGGGGAGTATCCGGGGAGCTGTTTTTT
CDR3aa: CASSIGDRGVSGELFF

abundance: NA
j_gene: TRBJ1-1
d_gene: TRBD1
v_gene: TRBV6-5
CDR3nt: TGTGCCAGCAGTAGGCCAGGGGGACGGGCTTTCTTT
CDR3aa: CASSRPGGRAFF

abundance: once
j_gene: TRBJ2-7
d_gene: TRBD1
v_gene: TRBV6-6
CDR3nt: TGTGCCAGCAGGGATCCGGGACAGGGGGCCGACGAGCAGTACTTC
CDR3aa: CASRDPGQGADEQYF

abundance: NA
j_gene: TRBJ2-1
d_gene: TRBD1
v_gene: TRBV20-1
CDR3nt: TGCAGTGAAGGCAGGGGGAATGAGCAGTTCTTC
CDR3aa: CSEGRGNEQFF

abundance: NA
j_gene: TRBJ1-4
d_gene: NA
v_gene: TRBV30
CDR3nt: TGTGCCTGGAGTTGTTCCTGTCGTAATGAAAAACTGTTTTTT
CDR3aa: CAWSCSCRNEKLFF

abundance: NA
j_gene: TRBJ1-4
d_gene: TRBD1
v_gene: TRBV7-8
CDR3nt: TGTGCCAGCAGCTTAGGGCCCGGGACAGTGATTCGAAAACTGTTTTTT
CDR3aa: CASSLGPGTVIRKLFF

abundance: NA
j_gene: TRBJ2-7
d_gene: NA
v_gene: TRBV15
CDR3nt: TGTGCCACCAGTCGCCCTGAGAGGGGAGAGCAGTACTTC
CDR3aa: CATSRPERGEQYF

abundance: NA
j_gene: TRBJ2-1
d_gene: NA
v_gene: TRBV2
CDR3nt: TGTGCCAGCACCTGGGTGGGGAGGAATGAGCAGTTCTTC
CDR3aa: CASTWVGRNEQFF

abundance: NA
j_gene: TRBJ2-1
d_gene: TRBD2
v_gene: TRBV27
CDR3nt: TGTGCCAGCAGTTCCTATAGCGGGGGGGTATCCTACAATGAGCAGTTCTTC
CDR3aa: CASSSYSGGVSYNEQFF

abundance: NA
j_gene: TRBJ1-2
d_gene: NA
v_gene: TRBV5-1
CDR3nt: TGCGCCAGCAGCTCCGGGACGGACTTTAACTATGGCTACACCTTC
CDR3aa: CASSSGTDFNYGYTF

abundance: NA
j_gene: TRBJ1-1
d_gene: NA
v_gene: TRBV9
CDR3nt: TGTGCCAGCAGCGAGGGGGGGTACGAAACTGAAGCTTTCTTT
CDR3aa: CASSEGGYETEAFF

abundance: NA
j_gene: TRBJ1-2
d_gene: NA
v_gene: TRBV6-5
CDR3nt: TGTGCCAGCAGTTACTCGAGACAGGCTTATGGCTACACCTTC
CDR3aa: CASSYSRQAYGYTF

abundance: NA
j_gene: TRBJ2-7
d_gene: TRBD1
v_gene: TRBV30
CDR3nt: TGTGCCTGGACAGGGGGTACGTACGAGCAGTACTTC
CDR3aa: CAWTGGTYEQYF

abundance: once
j_gene: TRBJ2-3
d_gene: NA
v_gene: TRBV5-4
CDR3nt: TGTGCCAGCAGCCCCCGACAGACTTTCACAGATACGCAGTATTTT
CDR3aa: CASSPRQTFTDTQYF

abundance: NA
j_gene: TRBJ2-7
d_gene: TRBD1
v_gene: TRBV15
CDR3nt: TGTGCCACCAGCAGAGATCGAGGACAGGGCCACGAGCAGTACTTC
CDR3aa: CATSRDRGQGHEQYF

abundance: NA
j_gene: TRBJ1-3
d_gene: NA
v_gene: TRBV5-4
CDR3nt: TGTGCCAGCAGCTCCAAGGGTTCTGGAAACACCATATATTTT
CDR3aa: CASSSKGSGNTIYF

abundance: once
j_gene: TRBJ2-3
d_gene: TRBD1
v_gene: TRBV7-2
CDR3nt: TGTGCCAGCAGCCAGCACAGGGGCCCACATCCCTTCACAGATACGCAGTATTTT
CDR3aa: CASSQHRGPHPFTDTQYF

abundance: NA
j_gene: TRBJ2-1
d_gene: NA
v_gene: TRBV7-8
CDR3nt: TGTGCCAGCAGCGAGTCAATGGGGGCTGAGCAGTTCTTC
CDR3aa: CASSESMGAEQFF

abundance: NA
j_gene: TRBJ2-3
d_gene: NA
v_gene: TRBV5-6
CDR3nt: TGTGCCAGCAGCTTTGGGGGAGATACGCAGTATTTT
CDR3aa: CASSFGGDTQYF

abundance: NA
j_gene: TRBJ1-3
d_gene: NA
v_gene: TRBV6-1
CDR3nt: TGTGCCAGCAGTGAAAAAGGTTACCCGGAGGGGAAAAACACCATATATTTT
CDR3aa: CASSEKGYPEGKNTIYF

abundance: NA
j_gene: TRBJ1-2
d_gene: NA
v_gene: TRBV15
CDR3nt: TGTGCCACCAGCAGCCAACCCCCGCGGGAACCTCGCTATGGCTACACCTTC
CDR3aa: CATSSQPPREPRYGYTF

abundance: NA
j_gene: TRBJ2-5
d_gene: TRBD1
v_gene: TRBV6-4
CDR3nt: TGTGCCAGCAGCGAGACAGGGGGAGAGACCCAGTACTTC
CDR3aa: CASSETGGETQYF

abundance: NA
j_gene: TRBJ2-7
d_gene: NA
v_gene: TRBV10-1
CDR3nt: TGCGCCAGCAGTCGTAGGAGCTCCTACGAGCAGTACTTC
CDR3aa: CASSRRSSYEQYF

abundance: NA
j_gene: TRBJ2-7
d_gene: TRBD1
v_gene: TRBV18
CDR3nt: TGTGCCAGCTCACCGACTTCCGGGACAGGGGTCTCCGAGCAGTACTTC
CDR3aa: CASSPTSGTGVSEQYF

abundance: NA
j_gene: TRBJ1-1
d_gene: NA
v_gene: TRBV11-3
CDR3nt: TGTGCCAGCAGCTTGAACAGTAACACTGAAGCTTTCTTT
CDR3aa: CASSLNSNTEAFF